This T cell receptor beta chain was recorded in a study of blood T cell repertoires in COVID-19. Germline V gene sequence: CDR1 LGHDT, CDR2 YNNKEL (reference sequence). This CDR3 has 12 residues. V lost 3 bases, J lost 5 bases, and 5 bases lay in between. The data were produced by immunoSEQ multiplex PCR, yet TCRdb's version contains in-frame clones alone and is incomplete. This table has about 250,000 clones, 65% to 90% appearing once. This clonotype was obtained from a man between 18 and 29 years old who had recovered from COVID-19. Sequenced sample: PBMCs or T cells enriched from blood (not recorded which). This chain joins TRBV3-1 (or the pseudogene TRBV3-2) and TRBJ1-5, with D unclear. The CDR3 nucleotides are TGTGCCAGCAGCCACGGTTATCAGCCCCAGCATTTT. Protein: CASSHGYQPQHF.